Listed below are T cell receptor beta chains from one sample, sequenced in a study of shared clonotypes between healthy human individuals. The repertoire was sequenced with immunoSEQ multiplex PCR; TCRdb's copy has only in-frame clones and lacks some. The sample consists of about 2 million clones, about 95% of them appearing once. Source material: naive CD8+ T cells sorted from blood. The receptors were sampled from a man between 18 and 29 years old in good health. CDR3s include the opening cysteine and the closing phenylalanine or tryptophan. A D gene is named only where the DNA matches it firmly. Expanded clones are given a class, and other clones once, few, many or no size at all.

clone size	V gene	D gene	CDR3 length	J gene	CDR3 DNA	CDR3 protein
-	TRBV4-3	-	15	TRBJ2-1	TGCGCCAGCAGCCAGACCAGAGGACCGTACAATGAGCAGTTCTTC	CASSQTRGPYNEQFF
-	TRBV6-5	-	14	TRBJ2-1	TGTGCCAGCAGTTTAGGCAACGACTACAATGAGCAGTTCTTC	CASSLGNDYNEQFF
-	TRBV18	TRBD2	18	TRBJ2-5	TGTGCCAGCTCACCCGGACTAGCGGGAGAGGCTCGCCAAGAGACCCAGTACTTC	CASSPGLAGEARQETQYF
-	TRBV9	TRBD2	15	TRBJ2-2	TGTGCCAGCAGCAAAACTAGCGGGGATGCCGGGGAGCTGTTTTTT	CASSKTSGDAGELFF
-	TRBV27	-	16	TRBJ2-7	TGTGCCAGCAGTTCCGGACCGGGTTGGGGCGAATACGAGCAGTACTTC	CASSSGPGWGEYEQYF
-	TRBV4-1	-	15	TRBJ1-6	TGCGCCAGCAGCCAAGACGTCTCCTATAATTCACCCCTCCACTTT	CASSQDVSYNSPLHF
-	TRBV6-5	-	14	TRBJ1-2	TGTGCCAGCAGTTTCGGGGAAGGGGCCTATGGCTACACCTTC	CASSFGEGAYGYTF
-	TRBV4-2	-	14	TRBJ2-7	TGTGCCAGCAGCCAAGATCCTATATCCTACGAGCAGTACTTC	CASSQDPISYEQYF
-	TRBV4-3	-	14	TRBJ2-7	TGCGCCAGCAGCCAAAGACTGGGGGTCGGAGAGCAGTACTTC	CASSQRLGVGEQYF
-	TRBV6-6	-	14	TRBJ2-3	TGTGCCAGCAGTTACTCGATCAGAGGAGATACGCAGTATTTT	CASSYSIRGDTQYF
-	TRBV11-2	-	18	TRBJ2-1	TGTGCCAGCAGCTTAGTAGCGAGACACGTGAGCTCCTACAATGAGCAGTTCTTC	CASSLVARHVSSYNEQFF
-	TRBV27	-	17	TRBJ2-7	TGTGCCAGCAGTTTAAAGGGTGACAGGTTGGCCTCCTACGAGCAGTACTTC	CASSLKGDRLASYEQYF
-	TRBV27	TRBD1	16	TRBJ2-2	TGTGCCAGCAGTTTCCTGGGGACAGGGGGCACCGGGGAGCTGTTTTTT	CASSFLGTGGTGELFF
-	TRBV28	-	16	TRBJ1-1	TGTGCCAGCAGTTTTCAGGTCGGGATATCGAGCACTGAAGCTTTCTTT	CASSFQVGISSTEAFF
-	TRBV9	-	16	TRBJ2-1	TGTGCCAGCAGCGTAGGAGGGACTTCTATATACAATGAGCAGTTCTTC	CASSVGGTSIYNEQFF
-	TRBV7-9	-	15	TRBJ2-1	TGTGCCAGCAGCTTAGCGACGGGGACCTACAATGAGCAGTTCTTC	CASSLATGTYNEQFF
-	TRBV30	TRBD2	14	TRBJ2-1	TGTGCCGGCTCCGGGACTAGCGAATACAATGAGCAGTTCTTC	CAGSGTSEYNEQFF
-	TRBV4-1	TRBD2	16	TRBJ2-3	TGCGCCAGCAGCCCCGGACTAGCGCCCAGCACAGATACGCAGTATTTT	CASSPGLAPSTDTQYF
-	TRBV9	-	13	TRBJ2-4	TGTGCCAGCAGCGTAGAAGCCAAAAACATTCAGTACTTC	CASSVEAKNIQYF
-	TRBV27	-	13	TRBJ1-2	TGTGCCAGCAGTTTAAAGGGCCCCTATGGCTACACCTTC	CASSLKGPYGYTF
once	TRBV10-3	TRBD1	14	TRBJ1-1	TGTGCCATCAGTGAGGGGACAGGGTACACTGAAGCTTTCTTT	CAISEGTGYTEAFF
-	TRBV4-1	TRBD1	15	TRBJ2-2	TGCGCCAGCAGCCAGGGGGCGGACAGGGCCGGGGAGCTGTTTTTT	CASSQGADRAGELFF
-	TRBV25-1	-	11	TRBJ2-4	TGTGCCAGCAGTACCACAAGTACCCGGTACTTC	CASSTTSTRYF
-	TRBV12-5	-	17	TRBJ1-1	TGTGCTAGTGGTTTGTTCACGCTGGGGGAACGGAACACTGAAGCTTTCTTT	CASGLFTLGERNTEAFF
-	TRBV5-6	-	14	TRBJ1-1	TGTGCCAGCAGCCCCCAGTGGGTTATCAGTGAAGCTTTCTTT	CASSPQWVISEAFF
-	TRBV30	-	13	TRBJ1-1	TGTGCCTGGGATTTGACCGGGGGGACTGAAGCTTTCTTT	CAWDLTGGTEAFF
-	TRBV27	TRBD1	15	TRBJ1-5	TGTGCCAGCAGTATTTCAGCAGGGGGCTCGCAGCCCCAGCATTTT	CASSISAGGSQPQHF
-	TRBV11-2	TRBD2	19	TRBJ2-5	TGTGCCAGCAGCTCCGGGACTAGCGGCCAATTCCATCTCCAAGAGACCCAGTACTTC	CASSSGTSGQFHLQETQYF
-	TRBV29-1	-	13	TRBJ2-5	TGCAGCATGGAGCTGGCGAATGTGGAGACCCAGTACTTC	CSMELANVETQYF
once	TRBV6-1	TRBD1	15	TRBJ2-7	TGTGCCAGCAGTGAATGGGGGACAGGGAGTGGCGAGCAGTACTTC	CASSEWGTGSGEQYF
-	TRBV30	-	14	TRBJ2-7	TGTGCCTGGAGTTACTCCCCAGGGCCCTACGAGCAGTACTTC	CAWSYSPGPYEQYF
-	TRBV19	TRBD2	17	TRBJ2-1	TGTGCCAGTAGTATAGACCTAGCGGGGGGTATATACAATGAGCAGTTCTTC	CASSIDLAGGIYNEQFF
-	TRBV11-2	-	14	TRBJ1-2	TGTGCCAGCAGCTTACCCGCCCCTAAGGATGGCTACACCTTC	CASSLPAPKDGYTF
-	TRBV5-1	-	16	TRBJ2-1	TGCGCCAGCAGCTTGGGAAGGTCGCAGGTAGTCAATGAGCAGTTCTTC	CASSLGRSQVVNEQFF
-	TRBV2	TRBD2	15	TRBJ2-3	TGTGCCAGCAGTGATGGGACTAGCGGGAGCGATACGCAGTATTTT	CASSDGTSGSDTQYF
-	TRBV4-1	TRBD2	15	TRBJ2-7	TGCGCCAGCAGCCAAGGACTAGCGGGAGACTACGAGCAGTACTTC	CASSQGLAGDYEQYF
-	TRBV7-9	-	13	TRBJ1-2	TGTGCCAGCAGCTTAGGAACCAACTATGGCTACACCTTC	CASSLGTNYGYTF
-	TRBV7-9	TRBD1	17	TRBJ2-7	TGTGCCAGCAGCTTCCCGGGACAGGGTGGAGGGTCCTACGAGCAGTACTTC	CASSFPGQGGGSYEQYF
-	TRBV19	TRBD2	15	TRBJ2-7	TGTGCCAGTAGTCCCTGGACTAGCGGGAGGGAAGAGCAGTACTTC	CASSPWTSGREEQYF
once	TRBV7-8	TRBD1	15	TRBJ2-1	TGTGCCAGCAGCGAGAGGACAGGGTGGTACAATGAGCAGTTCTTC	CASSERTGWYNEQFF
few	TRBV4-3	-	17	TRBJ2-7	TGCGCCAGCAGCCTAGACCGGGGTTCAGGGATCCCCTACGAGCAGTACTTC	CASSLDRGSGIPYEQYF
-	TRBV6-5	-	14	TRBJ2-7	TGTGCCAGCAGTTACATCGGACCAAACTACGAGCAGTACTTC	CASSYIGPNYEQYF
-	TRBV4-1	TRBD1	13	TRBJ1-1	TGCGCCAGCAGCCAGAGGGGGCGTTCTGAAGCTTTCTTT	CASSQRGRSEAFF
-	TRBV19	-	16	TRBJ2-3	TGTGCCAGTAGTATAGATTCGAGTACTGGCACAGATACGCAGTATTTT	CASSIDSSTGTDTQYF
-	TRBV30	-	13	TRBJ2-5	TGTGCCTGGAGTGTCTTCGGGGGAGAGACCCAGTACTTC	CAWSVFGGETQYF